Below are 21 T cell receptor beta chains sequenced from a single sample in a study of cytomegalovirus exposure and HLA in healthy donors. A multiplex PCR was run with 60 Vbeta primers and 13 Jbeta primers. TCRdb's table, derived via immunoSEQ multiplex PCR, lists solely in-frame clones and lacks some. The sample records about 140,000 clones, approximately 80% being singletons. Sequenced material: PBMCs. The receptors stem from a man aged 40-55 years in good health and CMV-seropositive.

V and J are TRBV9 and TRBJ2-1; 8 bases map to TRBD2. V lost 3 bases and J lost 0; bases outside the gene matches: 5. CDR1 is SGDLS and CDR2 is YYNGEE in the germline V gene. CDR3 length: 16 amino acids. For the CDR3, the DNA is TGTGCCAGCAGCGCAAACAGCGGGAGCTCCTACAATGAGCAGTTCTTC. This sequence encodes CASSANSGSSYNEQFF.

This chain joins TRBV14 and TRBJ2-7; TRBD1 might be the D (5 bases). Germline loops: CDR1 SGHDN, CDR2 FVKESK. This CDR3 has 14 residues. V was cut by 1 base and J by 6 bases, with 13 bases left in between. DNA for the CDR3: TGTGCCAGCAGCCAAGTTCAGGGTTCCAGCGAGCAGTACTTC. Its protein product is CASSQVQGSSEQYF.

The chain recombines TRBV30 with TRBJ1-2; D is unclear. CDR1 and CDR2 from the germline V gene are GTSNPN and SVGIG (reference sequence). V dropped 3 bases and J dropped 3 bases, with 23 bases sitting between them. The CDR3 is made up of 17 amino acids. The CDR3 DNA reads TGTGCCTGGAGCGATAGTTTCGCCAAAAAAAACTACTATGGCTACACCTTC. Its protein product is CAWSDSFAKKNYYGYTF.

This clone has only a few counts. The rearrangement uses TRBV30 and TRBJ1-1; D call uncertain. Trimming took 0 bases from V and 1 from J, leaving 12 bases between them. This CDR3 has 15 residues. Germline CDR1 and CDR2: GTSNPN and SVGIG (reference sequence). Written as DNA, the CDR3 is TGTGCCTGGAGTGTAGTTTGGGCTAAGAACACTGAAGCTTTCTTT. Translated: CAWSVVWAKNTEAFF.

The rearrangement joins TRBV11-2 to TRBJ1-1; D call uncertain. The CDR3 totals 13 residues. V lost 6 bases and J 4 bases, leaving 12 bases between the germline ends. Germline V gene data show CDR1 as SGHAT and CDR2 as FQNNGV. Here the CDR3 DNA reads TGTGCCAGCAGATATAACGAGGGCACTGAAGCTTTCTTT. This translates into CASRYNEGTEAFF.

DNA of the CDR3: TGTGCCTGGAGTGCCCTGTGGGGCGGCAATCAGCCCCAGCATTTT. Translation: CAWSALWGGNQPQHF. The rearrangement joins TRBV30 to TRBJ1-5; perhaps TRBD1 as D (5 bases). There are 15 residues in the CDR3. Trimming stripped 1 base from V and 2 bases from J, with 12 bases between. From germline, CDR1 is GTSNPN and CDR2 SVGIG (reference sequence).

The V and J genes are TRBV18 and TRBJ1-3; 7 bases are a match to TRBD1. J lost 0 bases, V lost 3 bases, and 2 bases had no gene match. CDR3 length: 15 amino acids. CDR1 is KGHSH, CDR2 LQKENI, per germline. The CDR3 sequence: CASSPRTGSGNTIYF. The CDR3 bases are TGTGCCAGCTCACCCAGGACAGGCTCTGGAAACACCATATATTTT.

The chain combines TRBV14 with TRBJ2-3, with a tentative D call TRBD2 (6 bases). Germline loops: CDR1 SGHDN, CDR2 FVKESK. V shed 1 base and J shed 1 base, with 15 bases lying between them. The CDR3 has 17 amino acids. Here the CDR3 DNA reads TGTGCCAGCAGCCAAGTCCTAGGGCGGGGAGGCACAGATACGCAGTATTTT. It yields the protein CASSQVLGRGGTDTQYF.

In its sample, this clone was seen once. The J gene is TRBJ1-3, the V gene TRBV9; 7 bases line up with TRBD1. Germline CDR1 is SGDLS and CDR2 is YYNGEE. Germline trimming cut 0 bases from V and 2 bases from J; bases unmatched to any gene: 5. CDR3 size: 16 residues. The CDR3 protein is CASSVETGATGNTIYF. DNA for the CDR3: TGTGCCAGCAGCGTAGAAACAGGGGCGACTGGAAACACCATATATTTT. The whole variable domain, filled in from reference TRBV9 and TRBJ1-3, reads DSGVTQTPKHLITATGQRVTLRCSPRSGDLSVYWYQQSLDQGLQFLIQYYNGEERAKGNILERFSAQQFPDLHSELNLSSLELGDSALYFCASSVETGATGNTIYFGEGSWLTVV.

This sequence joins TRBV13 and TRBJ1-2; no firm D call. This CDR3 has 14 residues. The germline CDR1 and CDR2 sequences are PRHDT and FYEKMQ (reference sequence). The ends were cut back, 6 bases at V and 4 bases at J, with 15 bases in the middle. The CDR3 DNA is TGTGCCAGCAGTACAAACCAGAACCTCTATGGCTACACCTTC. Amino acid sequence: CASSTNQNLYGYTF.

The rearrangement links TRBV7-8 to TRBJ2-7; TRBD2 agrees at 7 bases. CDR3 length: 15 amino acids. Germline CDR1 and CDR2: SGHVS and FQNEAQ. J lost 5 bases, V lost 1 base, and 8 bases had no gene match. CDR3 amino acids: CASSLDAGVGHEQYF. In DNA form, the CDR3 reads TGTGCCAGCAGCTTAGACGCGGGAGTGGGCCACGAGCAGTACTTC.

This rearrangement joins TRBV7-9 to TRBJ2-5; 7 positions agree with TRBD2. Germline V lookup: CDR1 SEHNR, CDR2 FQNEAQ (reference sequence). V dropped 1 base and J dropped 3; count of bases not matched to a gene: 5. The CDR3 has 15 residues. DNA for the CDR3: TGTGCCAGCAGCTTAGGTCCGGGACTAAAAGAGACCCAGTACTTC. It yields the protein CASSLGPGLKETQYF. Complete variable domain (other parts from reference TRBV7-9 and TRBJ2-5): DTGVSQNPRHKITKRGQNVTFRCDPISEHNRLYWYRQTLGQGPEFLTYFQNEAQLEKSRLLSDRFSAERPKGSFSTLEIQRTEQGDSAMYLCASSLGPGLKETQYFGPGTRLLVL.

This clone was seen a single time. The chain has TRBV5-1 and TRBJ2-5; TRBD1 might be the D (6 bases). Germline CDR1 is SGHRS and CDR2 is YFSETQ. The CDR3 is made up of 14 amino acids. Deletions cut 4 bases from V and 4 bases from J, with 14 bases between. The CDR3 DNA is TGCGCCAGCAGCCCCCGGGCAGGGGCAGAGACCCAGTACTTC. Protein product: CASSPRAGAETQYF.

The CDR3 coding sequence is TGTGCCAGCAGTTTAGGGCCCCTCGGGGAGGTGAACACTGAAGCTTTCTTT. Its translation is CASSLGPLGEVNTEAFF. The chain has TRBV27 and TRBJ1-1; no definite D call. CDR1 MNHEY and CDR2 SMNVEV come from the germline V gene (reference sequence). This CDR3 is 17 amino acids long. Trimming pared 2 bases from V and 0 bases from J, leaving 16 bases between.

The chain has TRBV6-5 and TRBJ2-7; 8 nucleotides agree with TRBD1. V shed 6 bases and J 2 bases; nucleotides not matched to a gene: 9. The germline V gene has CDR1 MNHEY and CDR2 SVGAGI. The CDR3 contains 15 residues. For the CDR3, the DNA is TGTGCCAGCAGACTCGGACAGGGTAGAACCTACGAGCAGTACTTC. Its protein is CASRLGQGRTYEQYF.

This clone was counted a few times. The DNA for the CDR3 is TGTGCCAGCTCACCACCGACCGGGACTAGAGTTCTCGAGCAGTACTTC. This codes for CASSPPTGTRVLEQYF. This sequence joins TRBV18 and TRBJ2-7, with 8 bases that match TRBD2. Germline lookup yields CDR1 KGHSH and CDR2 LQKENI. CDR3 length: 16 residues. V trimming: 0 bases; J trimming: 6 bases; junction bases outside the gene matches: 10.

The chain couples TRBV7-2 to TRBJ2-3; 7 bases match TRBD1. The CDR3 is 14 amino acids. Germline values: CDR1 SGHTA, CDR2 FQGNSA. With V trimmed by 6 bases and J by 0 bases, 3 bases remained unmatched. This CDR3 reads CASRKGASTDTQYF. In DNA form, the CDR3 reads TGTGCCAGCAGAAAGGGGGCTAGCACAGATACGCAGTATTTT.

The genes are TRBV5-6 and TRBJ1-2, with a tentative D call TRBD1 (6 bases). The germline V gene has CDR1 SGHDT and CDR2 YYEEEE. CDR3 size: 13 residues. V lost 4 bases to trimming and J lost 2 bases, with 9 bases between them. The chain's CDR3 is CASSQGQNYGYTF. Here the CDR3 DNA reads TGTGCCAGCAGCCAAGGACAGAACTATGGCTACACCTTC. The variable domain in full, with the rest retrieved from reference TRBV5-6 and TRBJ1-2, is DAGVTQSPTHLIKTRGQQVTLRCSPKSGHDTVSWYQQALGQGPQFIFQYYEEEERQRGNFPDRFSGHQFPNYSSELNVNALLLGDSALYLCASSQGQNYGYTFGSGTRLTVV.

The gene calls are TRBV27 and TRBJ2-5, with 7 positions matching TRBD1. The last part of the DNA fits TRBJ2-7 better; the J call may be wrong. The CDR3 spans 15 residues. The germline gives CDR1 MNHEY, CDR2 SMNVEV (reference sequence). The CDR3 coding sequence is TGTGCCAGCAGTCCCCTGGGGACAGCCTCCTACGAGCAGTACTTC. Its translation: CASSPLGTASYEQYF.

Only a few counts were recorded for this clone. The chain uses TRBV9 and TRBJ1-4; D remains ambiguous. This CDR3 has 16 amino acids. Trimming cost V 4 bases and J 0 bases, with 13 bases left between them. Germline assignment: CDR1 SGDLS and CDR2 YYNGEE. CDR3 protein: CASSPRSGTTNEKLFF. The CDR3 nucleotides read TGTGCCAGCAGCCCCCGTAGCGGGACAACTAATGAAAAACTGTTTTTT.

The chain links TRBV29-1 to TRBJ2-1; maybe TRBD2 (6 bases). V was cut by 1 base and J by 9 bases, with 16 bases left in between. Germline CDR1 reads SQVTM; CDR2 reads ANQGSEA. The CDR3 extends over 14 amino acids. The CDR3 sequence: CSVEVAAQRGEQFF. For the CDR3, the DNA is TGCAGCGTTGAAGTAGCGGCCCAAAGGGGTGAGCAGTTCTTC.